These T cell receptor beta chains were read from a single sample in a study of T cell repertoires in cytomegalovirus infection. Each CDR3 protein gets one entry after TCRdb re-called the reads with MiXCR. Counted here are some 680,000 distinct CDR3 sequences, 35% occurring once; the ten biggest clones make up about 2.8%. Material for sequencing was PBMCs. The receptors originated from a human donor in good health (CMV status not recorded). Some clones in this sample may be carry-over from other donors' samples. CDR3s include the opening cysteine and the closing phenylalanine or tryptophan. A D gene is named only where the DNA matches it firmly. Not every row has a clone size; where given, it reads once, few, many or a size class.

d_call	clone_size	v_call	j_call	cdr3_nt	cdr3_aa
-	few	TRBV7-2	TRBJ1-6	TGTGCCAGCAGCTTACAGGGGCTGCATAATTCACCCCTCCACTTT	CASSLQGLHNSPLHF
-	-	TRBV29-1	TRBJ2-3	TGCAGCGTTGAGCTGGGCAGGGGGGGAGATACGCAGTATTTT	CSVELGRGGDTQYF
TRBD1	many	TRBV7-6	TRBJ1-1	TGTGCCAGCAGCCAGGGACAGATGAACACTGAAGCTTTCTTT	CASSQGQMNTEAFF
-	-	TRBV6-6	TRBJ2-6	TGTGCCCACAGGATATCTGGGGCCAACGTCCTGACTTTC	CAHRISGANVLTF
-	-	TRBV7-9	TRBJ2-1	TGTGCCAGCAGCTTAGAGGGGGTAGGAGCTGAGCAGTTCTTC	CASSLEGVGAEQFF
-	few	TRBV4-2	TRBJ1-1	TGTGCCAGCAGCCAAGATCTGCGGGGGCCGGGGCGGGGAACTGAAGCTTTCTTT	CASSQDLRGPGRGTEAFF
-	-	TRBV29-1	TRBJ2-7	TGCAGCGTTGTGCGTCTTGGGGGATGGGACTACGAGCAGTACTTC	CSVVRLGGWDYEQYF
TRBD1	-	TRBV6-8	TRBJ2-5	TGTGCCAGCAGGACAGGGTATGAAGAGACCCAGTACTTC	CASRTGYEETQYF
TRBD2	few	TRBV7-3	TRBJ2-4	TGTGCCAGCAGCTCGACTAGCGGAGCCAAAAACATTCAGTACTTC	CASSSTSGAKNIQYF
TRBD1	-	TRBV7-4	TRBJ1-4	TGTGCCAGCAGAGTGGAGGGACAGGGTAATGAAAAACTGTTTTTT	CASRVEGQGNEKLFF
-	few	TRBV29-1	TRBJ1-1	TGCAGCGTTCGTAGGGGCGAGGGCACTGAAGCTTTCTTT	CSVRRGEGTEAFF
-	few	TRBV12-5	TRBJ2-3	TGTGCTAGTGGTTTGTCTAGCGCCTACACAGATACGCAGTATTTT	CASGLSSAYTDTQYF
TRBD1	-	TRBV28	TRBJ1-6	TGTGCCAGCAGTTCCTATAGGGGGGGAAAAGGGGGCGGAGGAAATAATTCACCCCTCCACTTT	CASSSYRGGKGGGGNNSPLHF
-	-	TRBV5-1	TRBJ2-5	TGCGCCAGCAGCTTTCAGGGGGGAGAGACCCAGTACTTC	CASSFQGGETQYF
-	many	TRBV5-4	TRBJ2-7	TGTGCCAGCAGCTTAAGATGGGGGAACGAGCAGTACTTC	CASSLRWGNEQYF
-	few	TRBV6-1	TRBJ2-1	TGTGCCAGCAGTAGGGACGAGGGAGGGCAGTTCTTC	CASSRDEGGQFF
-	few	TRBV20-1	TRBJ2-7	TGCAGTGCCAGAGCGGTTACCTACGAGCAGTACTTC	CSARAVTYEQYF
-	-	TRBV2	TRBJ1-5	TGTGCCAGCAGAGCGGGGGAGGCGGCTCAGCCCCAGCATTTT	CASRAGEAAQPQHF
-	few	TRBV7-9	TRBJ1-5	TGTGCCAGCAGCTTAGAGGGGGGTGAAAATCAGCCCCAGCATTTT	CASSLEGGENQPQHF
TRBD1	-	TRBV7-2	TRBJ2-3	TGTGCCAGCAGCTTAGCGAGGGGCAGGGGGCGCACAGATACGCAGTATTTT	CASSLARGRGRTDTQYF
-	-	TRBV12-3/TRBV12-4	TRBJ1-6	TGTGCCAGCAGTCTCGACAGCAATAATTCACCCCTCCACTTT	CASSLDSNNSPLHF
-	-	TRBV11-2	TRBJ1-4	TGTGCCAGCAGCTTAGTTGGGTCGGGGAAACTGTTTTTT	CASSLVGSGKLFF
-	-	TRBV6-1	TRBJ1-1	TGTGCCAGCAGTGAATTGGAGGTTAACACTGAAGCTTTCTTT	CASSELEVNTEAFF
-	-	TRBV6-5	TRBJ2-3	TGTGCCAGCAGTTACGACAGAAGCACAGATACGCAGTATTTT	CASSYDRSTDTQYF
-	few	TRBV5-5	TRBJ1-3	TGTGCCAGCAGCTTGGGCTATTCTGGAAACACCATATATTTT	CASSLGYSGNTIYF
-	few	TRBV28	TRBJ1-1	TGTGCCAGCAGTCTGGGGGCGGTTGCTTTCTTT	CASSLGAVAFF
TRBD1	few	TRBV28	TRBJ1-6	TGTGCCAGCAGCCGCCCCAGACCAGGGACAGACAATTCACCCCTCCACTTT	CASSRPRPGTDNSPLHF
TRBD2	few	TRBV4-2	TRBJ2-1	TGTGCCAGCAGCCAAGATGGGCGATACGGGAGGAGGGACCAGGGTGAGCAGTTCTTC	CASSQDGRYGRRDQGEQFF
-	-	TRBV19	TRBJ1-1	TGTGCCGGTAGTATGGCACCTGGGACTGAAGCTTTCTTT	CAGSMAPGTEAFF
-	-	TRBV30	TRBJ1-2	TGTGCCTGGACCGTTATTACCTATGGCTACACCTTC	CAWTVITYGYTF
-	-	TRBV7-6	TRBJ2-1	TGTGCCAGCAGCTTAGATCTCAACCACGACAATGAGCAGTTCTTC	CASSLDLNHDNEQFF
-	-	TRBV6-1	TRBJ2-1	TGTGCCAGCATTTACACTAGCATCGGGGGCTACTATGAGCAGTTCTTC	CASIYTSIGGYYEQFF